This is a list of T cell receptor beta chains from one sample in a study of T-cell memory formation after mild COVID-19. Each CDR3 protein gets one entry after TCRdb re-called the 5' RACE reads with MiXCR. This sample has 210,000 or so distinct CDR3 sequences, with approximately 16% found just once. The sample taken for sequencing was PBMCs or a T cell subset sorted from them (not recorded which). The receptors shown here come from an adult woman who had mild COVID-19 (a few samples of this study predate the infection). Cell type and time point are not known. CDR3s include the opening cysteine and the closing phenylalanine or tryptophan. Fields, in order: CDR3 DNA, CDR3 protein, V gene, D gene, clone size, J gene. The D gene is left open where the match is weak. Size is stated for part of the rows, as once, few or many counts, or as a class when the clone is expanded.

cdr3_nt: TGTGCCAGCAGGAAGGGACAGCGTAATGAAAAACTGTTTTTT
cdr3_aa: CASRKGQRNEKLFF
v_call: TRBV2
d_call: TRBD1
clone_size: -
j_call: TRBJ1-4

cdr3_nt: TGTGCCAGCAGTACGGGCGAGTCCGGGGAGCTGTTTTTT
cdr3_aa: CASSTGESGELFF
v_call: TRBV7-2
d_call: -
clone_size: few
j_call: TRBJ2-2

cdr3_nt: TGCAGCGTTGTATCCAGGGGAAGGAACGAGCAGTACTTC
cdr3_aa: CSVVSRGRNEQYF
v_call: TRBV29-1
d_call: -
clone_size: -
j_call: TRBJ2-7

cdr3_nt: TGCAGTGCTAGAGTGGGGACTAGCAGCACAGATACGCAGTATTTT
cdr3_aa: CSARVGTSSTDTQYF
v_call: TRBV20-1
d_call: TRBD2
clone_size: many
j_call: TRBJ2-3

cdr3_nt: TGTGCCAGCAGCTTGGAGCGGTGGATGAACACTGAAGCTTTCTTT
cdr3_aa: CASSLERWMNTEAFF
v_call: TRBV5-8
d_call: -
clone_size: -
j_call: TRBJ1-1

cdr3_nt: TGCGCCAGCAGCACCCTCGGGACAGACTATGGCTACACCTTC
cdr3_aa: CASSTLGTDYGYTF
v_call: TRBV5-1
d_call: TRBD1
clone_size: -
j_call: TRBJ1-2

cdr3_nt: TGCGCCAGCAGCCCAGGGACAGGGGGCAAGGTTGAAGCTTTCTTT
cdr3_aa: CASSPGTGGKVEAFF
v_call: TRBV5-1
d_call: TRBD1
clone_size: many
j_call: TRBJ1-1

cdr3_nt: TGTGCCAGCAGTCGGGACAGGGTGATAGATACGCAGTATTTT
cdr3_aa: CASSRDRVIDTQYF
v_call: TRBV27
d_call: TRBD1
clone_size: many
j_call: TRBJ2-3

cdr3_nt: TGTGCCAGCAGCCATGGTAAAGGAGGGGAAGAGACCCAGTACTTC
cdr3_aa: CASSHGKGGEETQYF
v_call: TRBV4-2
d_call: -
clone_size: -
j_call: TRBJ2-5

cdr3_nt: TGTGCCAGCAGCTTTACAGGAGGGTCATCCTACAATGAGCAGTTCTTC
cdr3_aa: CASSFTGGSSYNEQFF
v_call: TRBV7-9
d_call: -
clone_size: -
j_call: TRBJ2-1

cdr3_nt: TGTGCCAGCAGCCTCCGGAGGGACCCGTACAATGAGCAGTTCTTC
cdr3_aa: CASSLRRDPYNEQFF
v_call: TRBV7-2
d_call: -
clone_size: -
j_call: TRBJ2-1

cdr3_nt: TGTGCCACCAGTATCCCGGGGGGCCCCCAAGAGACCCAGTACTTC
cdr3_aa: CATSIPGGPQETQYF
v_call: TRBV24-1
d_call: -
clone_size: many
j_call: TRBJ2-5

cdr3_nt: TGTGCCATCAGTGGGACAGGGAACTATGGCTACACCTTC
cdr3_aa: CAISGTGNYGYTF
v_call: TRBV10-3
d_call: TRBD1
clone_size: few
j_call: TRBJ1-2

cdr3_nt: TGTGCCAGCAGCGTAAGGCAGGGCTACGAGCAGTACTTC
cdr3_aa: CASSVRQGYEQYF
v_call: TRBV9
d_call: -
clone_size: few
j_call: TRBJ2-7

cdr3_nt: TGCGCCAGCAGCTTTAGGGACGGGACAGATACGCAGTATTTT
cdr3_aa: CASSFRDGTDTQYF
v_call: TRBV5-1
d_call: -
clone_size: few
j_call: TRBJ2-3

cdr3_nt: TGCAGTGCCCTCCCGGGACAAAGGAATTCACCCCTCCACTTT
cdr3_aa: CSALPGQRNSPLHF
v_call: TRBV20-1
d_call: -
clone_size: many
j_call: TRBJ1-6

cdr3_nt: TGTGCCACCAGTCGGCATATTAGCACAGATACGCAGTATTTT
cdr3_aa: CATSRHISTDTQYF
v_call: TRBV24-1
d_call: -
clone_size: few
j_call: TRBJ2-3

cdr3_nt: TGCGCCAGCACCCTGTTCCAGGGGGACACTAACTATGGCTACACCTTC
cdr3_aa: CASTLFQGDTNYGYTF
v_call: TRBV5-1
d_call: TRBD1
clone_size: few
j_call: TRBJ1-2

cdr3_nt: TGTGCCAGCAGTGACAGGGTAGCGGGTAAAGACAATGAGCAGTTCTTC
cdr3_aa: CASSDRVAGKDNEQFF
v_call: TRBV25-1
d_call: TRBD2
clone_size: -
j_call: TRBJ2-1

cdr3_nt: TGCGCCAGCAGCTTGGACACCGGGGAGCTGTTTTTT
cdr3_aa: CASSLDTGELFF
v_call: TRBV5-1
d_call: -
clone_size: many
j_call: TRBJ2-2

cdr3_nt: TGTGCCAGCAGCGACGGTCAGGGAAACTACGAGCAGTACTTC
cdr3_aa: CASSDGQGNYEQYF
v_call: TRBV6-5
d_call: -
clone_size: -
j_call: TRBJ2-7

cdr3_nt: TGCAGCGTTCGTCGATGGACAGCTGAAGAGACCCAGTACTTC
cdr3_aa: CSVRRWTAEETQYF
v_call: TRBV29-1
d_call: -
clone_size: many
j_call: TRBJ2-5

cdr3_nt: TGTGCCAGCAGCCACAGGGTATCATCGACAGATACGCAGTATTTT
cdr3_aa: CASSHRVSSTDTQYF
v_call: TRBV12-3/TRBV12-4
d_call: -
clone_size: -
j_call: TRBJ2-3

cdr3_nt: TGTGCCAGCAGTTGGGGGACGGCAAACACTGAAGCTTTCTTT
cdr3_aa: CASSWGTANTEAFF
v_call: TRBV6-6
d_call: -
clone_size: few
j_call: TRBJ1-1

cdr3_nt: TGCGCCAGCCGCGCAGGGGGCAGGGTGAGCACTGAAGCTTTCTTT
cdr3_aa: CASRAGGRVSTEAFF
v_call: TRBV5-1
d_call: TRBD1
clone_size: -
j_call: TRBJ1-1

cdr3_nt: TGTGCCACCAGTACACGGAACTCTGGGGCCAACGTCCTGACTTTC
cdr3_aa: CATSTRNSGANVLTF
v_call: TRBV15
d_call: -
clone_size: few
j_call: TRBJ2-6

cdr3_nt: TGTGCCAGCACCGACGGGGAATCCTACGAGCAGTACTTC
cdr3_aa: CASTDGESYEQYF
v_call: TRBV2
d_call: -
clone_size: -
j_call: TRBJ2-7

cdr3_nt: TGTGCCAGTAGACTTGAGGGGACTAGCCTTCGGAATGAGCAGGTCTTC
cdr3_aa: CASRLEGTSLRNEQVF
v_call: TRBV19
d_call: TRBD2
clone_size: -
j_call: TRBJ2-1

cdr3_nt: TGTGCCAGCAGCCAGAGGACAGGGAAGGCCGGGGAGCTGTTTTTT
cdr3_aa: CASSQRTGKAGELFF
v_call: TRBV3-1
d_call: TRBD1
clone_size: few
j_call: TRBJ2-2

cdr3_nt: TGCGCCAGCAGCCAACCGCCTTGGCAGGGCGGAGGCTACACCTTC
cdr3_aa: CASSQPPWQGGGYTF
v_call: TRBV4-1
d_call: -
clone_size: -
j_call: TRBJ1-2

cdr3_nt: TGCAGTCCGCTAGCGGGGGGTTCCACAGATACGCAGTATTTT
cdr3_aa: CSPLAGGSTDTQYF
v_call: TRBV20-1
d_call: TRBD2
clone_size: -
j_call: TRBJ2-3

cdr3_nt: TGTGCCAGCAGAGCGACAGAGTACTATGGCTACACCTTC
cdr3_aa: CASRATEYYGYTF
v_call: TRBV6-5
d_call: -
clone_size: few
j_call: TRBJ1-2

cdr3_nt: TGCGCCAGCAGCTTGCTACAGGGGACAACTGAAGCTTTCTTT
cdr3_aa: CASSLLQGTTEAFF
v_call: TRBV5-1
d_call: TRBD1
clone_size: -
j_call: TRBJ1-1

cdr3_nt: TGTGCCAGCAGCAGGGACGCAAACTCTGGGGCCAACGTCCTGACTTTC
cdr3_aa: CASSRDANSGANVLTF
v_call: TRBV12-3/TRBV12-4
d_call: -
clone_size: few
j_call: TRBJ2-6

cdr3_nt: TGTGCCAGCAGCTCCAGACAGGTCGCTGAGCAGTTCTTC
cdr3_aa: CASSSRQVAEQFF
v_call: TRBV7-2
d_call: -
clone_size: few
j_call: TRBJ2-1

cdr3_nt: TGTGCCACCAGCAGAGATAGGTCCATCCCTAACTATGGCTACACCTTC
cdr3_aa: CATSRDRSIPNYGYTF
v_call: TRBV15
d_call: -
clone_size: few
j_call: TRBJ1-2

cdr3_nt: TGTGCCAGTAGTATTTCAACGGGCCAAACGCGTTTCTACGAGCAGTACTTC
cdr3_aa: CASSISTGQTRFYEQYF
v_call: TRBV19
d_call: -
clone_size: -
j_call: TRBJ2-7

cdr3_nt: TGTGCCAGCAGCTTAGGAGGGGACAGGGGATACAATGAGCAGTTCTTC
cdr3_aa: CASSLGGDRGYNEQFF
v_call: TRBV11-3
d_call: TRBD1
clone_size: few
j_call: TRBJ2-1

cdr3_nt: TGCGCCAGCAGTCCCTCTAGGTGGAATAAGTACGAGCAGTACTTC
cdr3_aa: CASSPSRWNKYEQYF
v_call: TRBV23-1
d_call: -
clone_size: many
j_call: TRBJ2-7

cdr3_nt: TGCGCCAGCAGCCAAATCTTAGCGGCGGAACCCTACGAGCAGTACTTC
cdr3_aa: CASSQILAAEPYEQYF
v_call: TRBV4-1
d_call: -
clone_size: -
j_call: TRBJ2-7

cdr3_nt: TGCGCCAGCAGCTTGGAAGTCCGGGAGACCCAGTACTTC
cdr3_aa: CASSLEVRETQYF
v_call: TRBV5-1
d_call: -
clone_size: -
j_call: TRBJ2-5

cdr3_nt: TGCGCCAGCAGCCAAGAGAGAGGCAGGGTCACCGGGGAGCTGTTTTTT
cdr3_aa: CASSQERGRVTGELFF
v_call: TRBV4-1
d_call: -
clone_size: -
j_call: TRBJ2-2

cdr3_nt: TGCGCCAGCAGCTTGGTTGCGGGGACCGAGCAGTACTTC
cdr3_aa: CASSLVAGTEQYF
v_call: TRBV5-1
d_call: -
clone_size: few
j_call: TRBJ2-7

cdr3_nt: TGTGCCAGCAGCGTAGAGGCTAGCTTGGAGACCCAGTACTTC
cdr3_aa: CASSVEASLETQYF
v_call: TRBV9
d_call: -
clone_size: -
j_call: TRBJ2-5

cdr3_nt: TGCGCCAGCGGGGTGGAGACCCAGTACTTC
cdr3_aa: CASGVETQYF
v_call: TRBV5-1
d_call: -
clone_size: -
j_call: TRBJ2-5